The present entry profiles one TCR beta chain with its context. Its cognate antigen is unknown. Per-sample assaying covered roughly 100,000 TCR templates. Repertoires were generated with immunoSEQ multiplex PCR, while TCRdb's copy carries only in-frame clones and drops some. The table has 50,000 or so clones, roughly 93% seen once. This CDR3 spans 16 amino acids. From germline, CDR1 is SGHNT and CDR2 YENEEA. V gave up 0 bases and J gave up 2 bases, with 11 bases separating them. This specimen belongs to a study of siplizumab effects on memory and regulatory T cells. General study points: Naive T cells appeared more diverse than memory cells and seemed to be major alloresponse contributors. Memory cells that were CD4+ and unstimulated gave rise to alloreactive sequences, which siplizumab significantly reduced.

This clonotype was obtained from a human donor in good health. Sequenced material: CD8+ T cells sorted from blood. The chain has TRBV11-3 and TRBJ2-1, with D tentatively TRBD2 (5 bases). The CDR3 bases are TGTGCCAGCAGCTTAGAAACGGGATTAACCTACAATGAGCAGTTCTTC. Its protein is CASSLETGLTYNEQFF.